The T cell receptor beta chain described here comes from a study of vaccination effects on CD4 cells after COVID-19. As for the study in general: Sampling occurred 16 days and one week pre-vaccination in a couple of convalescent patients. Findings and caveats of the study: The study found that post-vaccine spike-reactive clones in convalescents were mainly new vaccine-induced clones.

V lost 0 bases, J lost 3 bases, and 3 bases stayed unmatched. This CDR3 comprises 17 residues. Germline V gene lookup returns CDR1 SGDLS and CDR2 YYNGEE. Prior to sequencing, the ViraFEST assay stimulated PBMC with viral peptide pools, which expanded the antigen-specific CD4+ T cells. The authors isolated CD4+ T cells after less than eleven days of culture. By PCR, the person was confirmed to have had SARS-CoV-2 infection between March and December 2020. Under 2.5 million PBMC were seeded per well and grown in the presence of 9 to 10 IU/ml IL-2 and 9.5 to 10 ug/ml peptides. Fresh IL-2-containing medium replaced half the medium on days 3 and 7. To note about this clone: Its target is not known.

Sequencing was performed with immunoSEQ multiplex PCR; in TCRdb, only in-frame clones are kept and a portion is missing. The sample carries 55,000 to 90,000 clones, roughly two thirds recorded once. The material was CD4+ T cells from PBMCs cultured with HIV peptides, obtained before COVID-19 vaccination. Subset denoted: HIV-1 Nef peptide pool negative control/reference culture. This chain connects TRBV9 to TRBJ2-1; TRBD2 matches 13 bases. The receptor's source is a human donor who had a prior SARS-CoV-2 infection. The CDR3 here is CASSVATSGRDYNEQFF. In nucleotides, the CDR3 is TGTGCCAGCAGCGTAGCTACTAGCGGGAGGGACTACAATGAGCAGTTCTTC.